The 11 T cell receptor beta chains below all came from one sample that was sequenced in a study of cytomegalovirus exposure and HLA in healthy donors. This PCR relied on a set of 60 Vbeta primers and 13 Jbeta primers. Using immunoSEQ multiplex PCR, the repertoire was profiled, and TCRdb retains in-frame clones only, with some absent. In the table there are 130,000 or so clones, approximately 82% of which are singletons. The sequenced sample consisted of PBMCs. Receptors were obtained from a middle-aged woman in good health and CMV-seronegative.

This clone was recorded a few times. V usage is TRBV5-1 and J usage is TRBJ1-4; possibly TRBD1 for D (5 bases). V lost 1 base to trimming and J lost 7 bases, with 11 bases between them. CDR1 SGHRS and CDR2 YFSETQ come from the germline V gene. This CDR3 has 14 amino acids. CDR3 protein: CASSLSGDSEKLFF. For the CDR3, the DNA is TGCGCCAGCAGCTTGTCAGGAGACAGTGAAAAACTGTTTTTT. Looking up the rest from reference TRBV5-1 and TRBJ1-4 gives the full variable domain: KAGVTQTPRYLIKTRGQQVTLSCSPISGHRSVSWYQQTPGQGLQFLFEYFSETQRNKGNFPGRFSGRQFSNSRSEMNVSTLELGDSALYLCASSLSGDSEKLFFGSGTQLSVL.

This rearrangement joins TRBV28 to TRBJ2-1; 11 nucleotides line up with TRBD2. V lost 5 bases, J lost 5 bases, and 8 bases stayed unmatched. The CDR3 has 16 amino acids. CDR1 and CDR2 from the germline V gene are MDHEN and SYDVKM. CDR3: CASSVRTSGSHNEQFF. In nucleotides, the CDR3 is TGTGCCAGCAGTGTCCGGACTAGCGGGTCACACAATGAGCAGTTCTTC.

V is TRBV28 and J is TRBJ1-1; a weak D match, TRBD1 (5 bases). The ends were cut back, 5 bases at V and 0 bases at J, with 7 bases in the middle. There are 13 residues in the CDR3. Germline V CDR1 and CDR2: MDHEN, SYDVKM. In nucleotides, the CDR3 is TGTGCCAGCAGTAAGGGGCTGAACACTGAAGCTTTCTTT. It yields the protein CASSKGLNTEAFF.

The chain employs TRBV2 and TRBJ2-6; D is unresolved. The CDR3 extends over 15 amino acids. V dropped 3 bases and J dropped 4 bases, with 10 bases sitting between them. Germline CDR1 SNHLY, CDR2 FYNNEI. The CDR3 loop is CASSELSPGANVLTF. The CDR3 DNA follows: TGTGCCAGCAGTGAGTTGTCTCCCGGGGCCAACGTCCTGACTTTC.

In this sample, this clone turned up a few times. The chain uses TRBV19 and TRBJ2-3; D gene unclear. V was clipped by 3 bases and J by 4 bases, with 11 bases between them. Germline V gives CDR1 LNHDA, CDR2 SQIVND (reference sequence). The CDR3 has 14 amino acids. DNA for the CDR3: TGTGCCAGTAGTATCCCCATCTATTCAGATACGCAGTATTTT. Protein: CASSIPIYSDTQYF.

V is TRBV6-1 and J is TRBJ2-3; D possibly corresponds to TRBD2 (5 bases). The CDR3 totals 14 residues. V gave up 3 bases and J gave up 3 bases, with 10 bases separating them. Germline V lookup: CDR1 MNHNS, CDR2 SASEGT. Here the CDR3 reads CASSDLARTDTQYF. DNA of the CDR3: TGTGCCAGCAGTGATTTAGCGCGAACAGATACGCAGTATTTT.

The rearrangement joins TRBV4-3 to TRBJ2-6; 7 positions match TRBD1. CDR3 size: 19 residues. Germline loops: CDR1 LGHNA, CDR2 YSLEER. With V trimmed by 4 bases and J by 2 bases, 14 bases remained unmatched. The CDR3 coding sequence is TGCGCCAGCAGCCCAGGGACAGCGCCTTATGGGCCTGGGGCCAACGTCCTGACTTTC. Translating it yields CASSPGTAPYGPGANVLTF.

The chain joins TRBV9 to TRBJ1-6, with D maybe TRBD1 (5 bases). CDR1 and CDR2 from the germline V gene are SGDLS and YYNGEE. The CDR3 is made up of 14 amino acids. V was cut by 0 bases and J by 7 bases, with 8 bases left in between. CDR3: CASSVVWGNSPLHF. In DNA, the CDR3 is TGTGCCAGCAGCGTAGTTTGGGGCAATTCACCCCTCCACTTT. The full variable domain, with the rest looked up from reference TRBV9 and TRBJ1-6, is DSGVTQTPKHLITATGQRVTLRCSPRSGDLSVYWYQQSLDQGLQFLIQYYNGEERAKGNILERFSAQQFPDLHSELNLSSLELGDSALYFCASSVVWGNSPLHFGNGTRLTVT.

The rearrangement uses TRBV11-3 and TRBJ1-2; TRBD1 is a possible D gene (5 bases). There are 13 residues in the CDR3. V shed 3 bases and J shed 7 bases, with 12 bases lying between them. Germline V gene data show CDR1 as SGHNT and CDR2 as YENEEA. The CDR3 is CASSFSGGSGYTF. CDR3 nucleotides: TGTGCCAGCAGCTTTTCCGGGGGATCTGGCTACACCTTC.

The CDR3 sequence is CASSSALAGEQFF. The CDR3 DNA sequence: TGTGCCAGCAGCTCCGCCCTAGCGGGTGAGCAGTTCTTC. V usage is TRBV5-4 and J usage is TRBJ2-1, with 8 bases aligning to TRBD2. The length of the CDR3 is 13 residues. CDR1 is SGHNT, CDR2 YYREEE, per germline (reference sequence). Losses at the gene ends were 3 bases for V and 9 bases for J; bases not matched to a gene: 5. Full variable domain (rest looked up from reference TRBV5-4 and TRBJ2-1): ETGVTQSPTHLIKTRGQQVTLRCSSQSGHNTVSWYQQALGQGPQFIFQYYREEENGRGNFPPRFSGLQFPNYSSELNVNALELDDSALYLCASSSALAGEQFFGPGTRLTVL.

This clone was found once. This chain joins TRBV4-3 and TRBJ2-5; 8 nucleotides line up with TRBD1. V gave up 0 bases and J gave up 7 bases; unmatched junction bases: 10. The CDR3 loop spans 16 amino acids. Germline V gives CDR1 LGHNA, CDR2 YSLEER. CDR3 residues: CASSQEYGTGARTQYF. CDR3 DNA: TGCGCCAGCAGCCAAGAATACGGGACAGGAGCCCGGACCCAGTACTTC.